This T cell receptor beta chain emerged from a study of spatial heterogeneity in lung cancer. The length of the CDR3 is 17 residues. Per the germline V gene, CDR1 is SGHVS and CDR2 is FQNEAQ. Trimming stripped 0 bases from V and 0 bases from J, with 12 bases between. This clonotype was counted many times. Its antigen is unidentified. Time point: blood at routine non-recurrence follow-up after resection. Unsorted whole RNA from tumor, nontumor lung or frozen PBMC underwent sequencing. Using its own MiXCR run on the 5' RACE reads, TCRdb lists one record per CDR3 protein. The repertoire has 45,000 to 65,000 distinct CDR3 sequences, about 7.4% of them found once; the top ten carry around 38%. General study findings and limits: Resection blood, more than follow-up blood, showed ubiquitous expanded tumor TCRs.

This receptor was identified in a female donor with early-stage non-small cell lung cancer. The chain has TRBV7-8 and TRBJ1-5; no firm D call. The sample consisted of PBMCs, taken at follow-up. This chain's CDR3 is CASSLASGHLSNQPQHF. Here the CDR3 DNA reads TGTGCCAGCAGCTTAGCGTCCGGGCACCTTAGCAATCAGCCCCAGCATTTT.